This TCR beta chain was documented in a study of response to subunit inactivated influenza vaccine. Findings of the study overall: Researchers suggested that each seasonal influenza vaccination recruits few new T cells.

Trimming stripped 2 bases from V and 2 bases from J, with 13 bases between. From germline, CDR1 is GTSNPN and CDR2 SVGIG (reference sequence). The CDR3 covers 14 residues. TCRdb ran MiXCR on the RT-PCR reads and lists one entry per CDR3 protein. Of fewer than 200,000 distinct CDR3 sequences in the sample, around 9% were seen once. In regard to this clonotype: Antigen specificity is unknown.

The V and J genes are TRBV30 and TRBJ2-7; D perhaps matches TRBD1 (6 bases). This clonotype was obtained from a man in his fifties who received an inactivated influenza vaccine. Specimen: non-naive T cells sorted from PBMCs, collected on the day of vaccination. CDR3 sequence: CAWSSAGAPYEQYF. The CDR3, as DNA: TGTGCCTGGAGTTCTGCAGGGGCTCCCTACGAGCAGTACTTC. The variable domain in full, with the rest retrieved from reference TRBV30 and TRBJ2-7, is SQTIHQWPATLVQPVGSPLSLECTVEGTSNPNLYWYRQAAGRGLQLLFYSVGIGQISSEVPQNLSASRPQDRQFILSSKKLLLSDSGFYLCAWSSAGAPYEQYFGPGTRLTVT.